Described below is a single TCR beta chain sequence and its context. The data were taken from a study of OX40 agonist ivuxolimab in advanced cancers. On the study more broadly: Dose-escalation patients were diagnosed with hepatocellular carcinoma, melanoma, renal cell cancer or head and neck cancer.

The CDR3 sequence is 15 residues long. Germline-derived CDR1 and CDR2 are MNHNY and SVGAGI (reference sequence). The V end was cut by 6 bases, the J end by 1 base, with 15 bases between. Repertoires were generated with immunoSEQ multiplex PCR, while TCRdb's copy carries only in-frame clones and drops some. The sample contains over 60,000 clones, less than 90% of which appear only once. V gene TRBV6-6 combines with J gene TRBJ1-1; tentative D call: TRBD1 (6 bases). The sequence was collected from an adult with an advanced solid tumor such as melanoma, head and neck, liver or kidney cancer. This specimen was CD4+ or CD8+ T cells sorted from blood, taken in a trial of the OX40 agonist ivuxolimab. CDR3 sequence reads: CASRLPQGRNTEAFF. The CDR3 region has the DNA TGTGCCAGCAGGCTCCCCCAGGGGCGGAACACTGAAGCTTTCTTT.